These 17 T cell receptor beta chains came from one sample sequenced in a study of OX40 agonist ivuxolimab in advanced cancers. The table came from immunoSEQ multiplex PCR; TCRdb's copy has only in-frame clones and leaves some out. The table includes about 83,000 clones, around 80% detected once. Sample: CD4+ or CD8+ T cells sorted from blood, taken in a trial of the OX40 agonist ivuxolimab. The receptors come from an adult with an advanced solid tumor such as melanoma, head and neck, liver or kidney cancer.

The chain uses TRBV5-6 and TRBJ1-5; D not resolved. V was clipped by 1 base and J by 6 bases, with 11 bases between them. Per germline, CDR1 SGHDT and CDR2 YYEEEE. This CDR3 has 14 amino acids. Here the CDR3 DNA reads TGTGCCAGCAGCTTGTTACTCGGTGGTCAGCCCCAGCATTTT. Protein sequence: CASSLLLGGQPQHF.

This chain connects TRBV7-3 to TRBJ2-1; TRBD2 aligns across 11 bases. Germline CDR1 reads SGHTA; CDR2 reads FQGTGA. J gave up 5 bases and V 5 bases, and 5 bases lay outside the gene matches. The CDR3 contains 15 residues. The CDR3 is CASSPGLAGNNEQFF. In DNA, the CDR3 is TGTGCCAGCAGCCCTGGACTAGCGGGCAACAATGAGCAGTTCTTC. Filled out from reference TRBV7-3 and TRBJ2-1, the complete variable domain reads GAGVSQTPSNKVTEKGKYVELRCDPISGHTALYWYRQSLGQGPEFLIYFQGTGAADDSGLPNDRFFAVRPEGSVSTLKIQRTERGDSAVYLCASSPGLAGNNEQFFGPGTRLTVL.

The chain uses TRBV5-1 and TRBJ2-3; TRBD2 matches at 7 bases. Germline CDR1 and CDR2: SGHRS and YFSETQ. V lost 5 bases and J lost 0; bases outside the gene matches: 6. The length of the CDR3 is 15 residues. CDR3 in DNA: TGCGCCAGCAGTGGGATTAGCGGGAGCACAGATACGCAGTATTTT. This gives the protein CASSGISGSTDTQYF.

The J gene is TRBJ1-1, the V gene TRBV2; no definite D call. Germline V gives CDR1 SNHLY, CDR2 FYNNEI. The CDR3 loop spans 14 amino acids. V dropped 0 bases and J dropped 1 base, with 6 bases sitting between them. In DNA, the CDR3 is TGTGCCAGCAGTGAAGCGAGGCGGAACACTGAAGCTTTCTTT. Protein product: CASSEARRNTEAFF.

The CDR3 nucleotides are TGTGCCAGCAGCTCCTCAGGCTATGGCTACACCTTC. Its translation is CASSSSGYGYTF. The V and J genes are TRBV7-2 and TRBJ1-2; D is unresolved. Trimming removed 4 bases at V and 4 bases at J, with 7 bases between. Germline V gene data show CDR1 as SGHTA and CDR2 as FQGNSA. This CDR3 contains 12 residues.

This clone was observed a single time. This chain uses TRBV4-3 with TRBJ1-6, with D hard to call. CDR3 size: 14 residues. Germline lookup yields CDR1 LGHNA and CDR2 YSLEER. Trimming took 0 bases from V and 13 from J, leaving 13 bases between them. DNA of the CDR3: TGCGCCAGCAGCCAAGACACGGGGTCTACCCCCCTCCACTTT. Translation: CASSQDTGSTPLHF.

The rearrangement uses TRBV28 and TRBJ2-7; 12 nucleotides align to TRBD2. This CDR3 spans 18 amino acids. The germline CDR1 and CDR2 sequences are MDHEN and SYDVKM. V gave up 7 bases and J gave up 1 base; unmatched junction bases: 14. CDR3 sequence: CASTPWSSGGAMSYEQYF. As DNA, the CDR3 is TGTGCCAGCACCCCTTGGTCTAGCGGGGGGGCCATGTCCTACGAGCAGTACTTC.

V is TRBV4-1 and J is TRBJ2-7; D remains unclear. Per germline, CDR1 MGHRA and CDR2 YSYEKL. The CDR3 runs 13 residues. V lost 4 bases and J lost 0, with 7 bases in between. DNA for the CDR3: TGCGCCAGCAGCCGGCCCAGCTCCTACGAGCAGTACTTC. Its translation is CASSRPSSYEQYF.

This chain connects TRBV29-1 to TRBJ2-7, with 7 bases aligning to TRBD1. J was trimmed by 4 bases and V by 2 bases; bases with no gene match: 8. The CDR3 contains 14 residues. Germline V gene sequence: CDR1 SQVTM, CDR2 ANQGSEA. The CDR3 DNA reads as TGCAGCGTTGAAAAAGGGACAGCTGGGTACGAGCAGTACTTC. Translating gives CSVEKGTAGYEQYF.

In this sample, this clone turned up a few times. The genes are TRBV19 and TRBJ1-1; tentatively, D is TRBD1 (5 bases). The V gene's germline CDR1 is LNHDA and CDR2 SQIVND (reference sequence). V was shortened by 5 bases and J by 5 bases, with 12 bases between the two germline ends. The CDR3 has 13 residues. In DNA form, the CDR3 reads TGTGCCAGTAGTGCGACAGCGCAGACTGAAGCTTTCTTT. Its protein is CASSATAQTEAFF.

The table lists this clone with a few counts. V and J are TRBV5-1 and TRBJ1-1, with D perhaps matching TRBD1 (5 bases). The V end lost 4 bases, the J end lost 0 bases, and 13 bases lay between the germline ends. From germline, CDR1 is SGHRS and CDR2 YFSETQ. The CDR3 contains 15 residues. This CDR3 reads CASSRGSPMNTEAFF. CDR3 in DNA: TGCGCCAGCAGCCGGGGCAGCCCAATGAACACTGAAGCTTTCTTT.

The chain has TRBV28 and TRBJ2-7, with D possibly matching TRBD1 (6 bases). Germline CDR1 reads MDHEN; CDR2 reads SYDVKM. V lost 5 bases and J lost 8, with 19 bases in between. The CDR3 loop spans 14 amino acids. The CDR3 sequence is CASSRALTGNQQYF. CDR3 coding DNA: TGTGCCAGCAGTCGCGCGCTTACAGGGAACCAGCAGTACTTC.

The J gene is TRBJ2-1, the V gene TRBV5-4, with D perhaps TRBD1 (5 bases). Germline V gene data show CDR1 as SGHNT and CDR2 as YYREEE (reference sequence). V lost 0 bases and J lost 7, with 11 bases in between. This CDR3 comprises 14 residues. The CDR3 region has the DNA TGTGCCAGCAGCTTGGGGGGCCGGCCTAATGAGCAGTTCTTC. This translates into CASSLGGRPNEQFF.

The chain links TRBV28 to TRBJ2-5; D uncertain. Germline V gene data show CDR1 as MDHEN and CDR2 as SYDVKM. The CDR3 runs to 12 residues. The V and J ends lost 6 bases and 7 bases respectively, with 12 bases between them. This CDR3 reads CASSFRATTQYF. The CDR3, as DNA: TGTGCCAGCAGCTTCCGCGCTACGACCCAGTACTTC.

In its sample, this clone was seen a few times. The V gene is TRBV5-5, the J gene TRBJ1-3, with 10 bases matching TRBD1. V lost 4 bases to trimming and J lost 4 bases; unmatched junction nucleotides: 8. From germline, CDR1 is SGHKS and CDR2 YYEKEE (reference sequence). The CDR3 is 16 amino acids. CDR3 protein: CASSNRQGAWGNTIYF. The CDR3 coding sequence is TGTGCCAGCAGCAACAGACAGGGGGCGTGGGGAAACACCATATATTTT.

The genes are TRBV9 and TRBJ2-7; possibly TRBD1 or TRBD2 for D (5 bases each). With 1 base removed from V and 2 bases from J, the gap between germline ends came to 10 bases. CDR1 and CDR2 (germline): SGDLS, YYNGEE. This CDR3 is built from 14 residues. In nucleotides, the CDR3 is TGTGCCAGCAGCGTAAGGCAGGGACCCTACGAGCAGTACTTC. It encodes CASSVRQGPYEQYF.

This rearrangement joins TRBV7-3 to TRBJ2-5; 8 bases line up with TRBD2. Germline assignment: CDR1 SGHTA and CDR2 FQGTGA. With 6 bases clipped from V and 2 bases from J, the junction kept 8 bases outside the gene matches. The CDR3 is 15 residues long. Written as DNA, the CDR3 is TGTGCCAGCAGTCAAAGCGGGGGATCACAAGAGACCCAGTACTTC. It yields the protein CASSQSGGSQETQYF.